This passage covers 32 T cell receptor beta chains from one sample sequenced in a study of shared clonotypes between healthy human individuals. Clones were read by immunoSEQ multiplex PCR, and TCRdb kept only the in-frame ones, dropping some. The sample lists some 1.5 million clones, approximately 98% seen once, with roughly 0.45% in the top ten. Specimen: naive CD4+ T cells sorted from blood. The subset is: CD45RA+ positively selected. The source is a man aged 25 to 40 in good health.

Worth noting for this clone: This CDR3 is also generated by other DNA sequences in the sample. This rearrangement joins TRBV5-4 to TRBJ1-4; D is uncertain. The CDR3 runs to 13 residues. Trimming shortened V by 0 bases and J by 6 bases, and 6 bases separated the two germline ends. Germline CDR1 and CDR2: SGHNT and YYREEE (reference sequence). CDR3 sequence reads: CASSLGRDEKLFF. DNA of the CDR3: TGTGCCAGCAGCTTGGGACGGGATGAAAAACTGTTTTTT.

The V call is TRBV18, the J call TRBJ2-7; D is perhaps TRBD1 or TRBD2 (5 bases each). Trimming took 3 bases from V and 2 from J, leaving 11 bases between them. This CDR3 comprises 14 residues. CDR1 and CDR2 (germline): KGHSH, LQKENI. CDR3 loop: CASSPGPGPYEQYF. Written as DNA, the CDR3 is TGTGCCAGCTCACCGGGACCGGGGCCCTACGAGCAGTACTTC.

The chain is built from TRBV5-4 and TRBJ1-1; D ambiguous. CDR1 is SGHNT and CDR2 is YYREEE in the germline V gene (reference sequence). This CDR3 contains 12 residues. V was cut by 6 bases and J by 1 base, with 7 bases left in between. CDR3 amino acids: CASTRENTEAFF. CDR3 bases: TGTGCCAGCACCCGGGAGAACACTGAAGCTTTCTTT.

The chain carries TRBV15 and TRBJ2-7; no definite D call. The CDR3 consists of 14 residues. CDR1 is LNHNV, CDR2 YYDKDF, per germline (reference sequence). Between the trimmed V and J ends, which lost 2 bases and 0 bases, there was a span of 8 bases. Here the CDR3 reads CATSRQRSSYEQYF. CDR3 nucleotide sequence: TGTGCCACCAGCAGACAGAGGAGCTCCTACGAGCAGTACTTC.

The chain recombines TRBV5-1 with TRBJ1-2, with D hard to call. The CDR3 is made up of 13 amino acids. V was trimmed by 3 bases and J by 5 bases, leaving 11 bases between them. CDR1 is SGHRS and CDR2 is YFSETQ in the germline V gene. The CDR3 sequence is CASSSDGRYGYTF. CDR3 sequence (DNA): TGCGCCAGCAGCTCGGACGGGAGGTATGGCTACACCTTC.

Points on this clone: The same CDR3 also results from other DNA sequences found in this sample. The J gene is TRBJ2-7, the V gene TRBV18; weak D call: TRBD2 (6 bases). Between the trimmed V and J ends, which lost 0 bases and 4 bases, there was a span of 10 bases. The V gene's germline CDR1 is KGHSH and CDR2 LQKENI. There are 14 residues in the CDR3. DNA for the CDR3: TGTGCCAGCTCACCACCCGCAGGGAGGTACGAGCAGTACTTC. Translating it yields CASSPPAGRYEQYF.

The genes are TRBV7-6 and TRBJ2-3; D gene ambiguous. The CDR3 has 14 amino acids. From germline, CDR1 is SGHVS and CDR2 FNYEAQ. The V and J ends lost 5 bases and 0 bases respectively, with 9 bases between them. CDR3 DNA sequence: TGTGCCAGCAGCAATACCCGTAGCACAGATACGCAGTATTTT. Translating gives CASSNTRSTDTQYF.

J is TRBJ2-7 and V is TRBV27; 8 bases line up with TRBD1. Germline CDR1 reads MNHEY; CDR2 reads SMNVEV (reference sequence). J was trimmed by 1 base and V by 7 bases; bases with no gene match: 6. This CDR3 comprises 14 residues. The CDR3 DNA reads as TGTGCCAGCACCCGGACAGGGACTTCCTACGAGCAGTACTTC. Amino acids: CASTRTGTSYEQYF.

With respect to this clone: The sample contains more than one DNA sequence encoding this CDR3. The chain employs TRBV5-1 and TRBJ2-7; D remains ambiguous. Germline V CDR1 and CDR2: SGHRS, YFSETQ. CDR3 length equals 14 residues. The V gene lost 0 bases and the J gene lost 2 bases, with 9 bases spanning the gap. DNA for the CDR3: TGCGCCAGCAGCTTGGACAGAGTAGCCTACGAGCAGTACTTC. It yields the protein CASSLDRVAYEQYF.

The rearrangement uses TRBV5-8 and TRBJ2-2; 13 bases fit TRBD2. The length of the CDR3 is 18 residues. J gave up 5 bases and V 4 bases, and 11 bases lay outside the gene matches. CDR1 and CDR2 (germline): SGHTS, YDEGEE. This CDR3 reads CASSPPGLAGWITGELFF. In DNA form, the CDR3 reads TGTGCCAGCAGCCCTCCGGGACTAGCGGGGTGGATAACCGGGGAGCTGTTTTTT.

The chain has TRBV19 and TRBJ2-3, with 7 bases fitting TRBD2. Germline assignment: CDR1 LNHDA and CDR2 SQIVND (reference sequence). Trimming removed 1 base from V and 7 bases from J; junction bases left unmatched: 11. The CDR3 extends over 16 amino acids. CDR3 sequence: CASSIAPREGLNTQYF. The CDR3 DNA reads TGTGCCAGTAGTATAGCCCCGAGGGAGGGCTTAAATACGCAGTATTTT.

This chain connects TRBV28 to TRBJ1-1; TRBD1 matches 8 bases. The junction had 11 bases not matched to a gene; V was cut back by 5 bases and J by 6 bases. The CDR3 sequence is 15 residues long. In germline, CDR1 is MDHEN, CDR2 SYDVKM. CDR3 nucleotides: TGTGCCAGCAGTCCTACAGGGGGATTAGGGTCTGAAGCTTTCTTT. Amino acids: CASSPTGGLGSEAFF.

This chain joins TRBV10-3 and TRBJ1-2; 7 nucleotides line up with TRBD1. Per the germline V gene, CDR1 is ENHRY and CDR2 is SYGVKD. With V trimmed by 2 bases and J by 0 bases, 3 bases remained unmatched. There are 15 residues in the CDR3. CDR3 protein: CAISEQGGTNYGYTF. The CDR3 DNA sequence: TGTGCCATCAGTGAGCAGGGGGGGACTAACTATGGCTACACCTTC.

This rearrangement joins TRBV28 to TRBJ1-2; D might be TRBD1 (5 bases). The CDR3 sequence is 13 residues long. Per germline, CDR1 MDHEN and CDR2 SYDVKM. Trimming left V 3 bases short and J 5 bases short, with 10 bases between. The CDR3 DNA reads TGTGCCAGCAGTTTCTCCAGGGTGTATGGCTACACCTTC. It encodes CASSFSRVYGYTF.

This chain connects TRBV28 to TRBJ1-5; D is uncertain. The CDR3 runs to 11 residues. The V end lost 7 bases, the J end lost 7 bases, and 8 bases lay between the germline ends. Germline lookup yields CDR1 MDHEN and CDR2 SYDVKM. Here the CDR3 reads CASTHGQPQHF. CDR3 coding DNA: TGTGCCAGCACCCACGGGCAGCCCCAGCATTTT.

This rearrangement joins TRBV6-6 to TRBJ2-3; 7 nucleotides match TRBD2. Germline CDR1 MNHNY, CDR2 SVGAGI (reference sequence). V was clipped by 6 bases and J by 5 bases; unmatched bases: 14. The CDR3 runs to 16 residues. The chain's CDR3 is CASSPIRGEGGDTQYF. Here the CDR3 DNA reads TGTGCCAGCAGCCCCATAAGAGGGGAGGGTGGAGATACGCAGTATTTT.

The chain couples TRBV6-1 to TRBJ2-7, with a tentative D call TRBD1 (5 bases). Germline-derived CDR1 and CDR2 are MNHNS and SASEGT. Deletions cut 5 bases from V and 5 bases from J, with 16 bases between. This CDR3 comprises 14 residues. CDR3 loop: CASSNTPGPHEQYF. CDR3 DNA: TGTGCCAGCAGTAATACCCCAGGGCCCCACGAGCAGTACTTC.

The CDR3 loop reads CASSLSILAGDPKNIQYF. The CDR3 nucleotides are TGTGCCAGCAGCTTAAGTATACTAGCGGGAGATCCCAAAAACATTCAGTACTTC. The chain combines TRBV13 with TRBJ2-4, with 11 bases matching TRBD2. With V trimmed by 2 bases and J by 2 bases, 8 bases remained unmatched. This CDR3 has 18 amino acids. The V gene's germline CDR1 is PRHDT and CDR2 FYEKMQ (reference sequence). The whole variable domain, filled in from reference TRBV13 and TRBJ2-4, reads AAGVIQSPRHLIKEKRETATLKCYPIPRHDTVYWYQQGPGQDPQFLISFYEKMQSDKGSIPDRFSAQQFSDYHSELNMSSLELGDSALYFCASSLSILAGDPKNIQYFGAGTRLSVL.

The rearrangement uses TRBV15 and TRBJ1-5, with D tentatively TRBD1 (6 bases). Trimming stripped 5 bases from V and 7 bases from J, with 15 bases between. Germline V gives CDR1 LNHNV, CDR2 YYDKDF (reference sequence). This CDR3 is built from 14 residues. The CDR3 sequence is CATSRGGLGQPQHF. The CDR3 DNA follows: TGTGCCACCAGCCGAGGGGGGTTGGGACAGCCCCAGCATTTT.

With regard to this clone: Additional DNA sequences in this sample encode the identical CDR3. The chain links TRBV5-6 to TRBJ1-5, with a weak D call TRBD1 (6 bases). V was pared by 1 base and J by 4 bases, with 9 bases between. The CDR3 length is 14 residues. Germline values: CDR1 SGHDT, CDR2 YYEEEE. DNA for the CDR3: TGTGCCAGCAGCTTGACAGGGCGTAATCAGCCCCAGCATTTT. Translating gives CASSLTGRNQPQHF.

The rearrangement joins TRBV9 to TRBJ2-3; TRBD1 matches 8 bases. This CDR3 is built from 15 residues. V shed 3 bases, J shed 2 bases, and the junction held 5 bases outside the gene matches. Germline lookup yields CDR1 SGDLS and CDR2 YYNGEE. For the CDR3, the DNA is TGTGCCAGCAGCGCCGGGGACAGGATCACAGATACGCAGTATTTT. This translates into CASSAGDRITDTQYF.

The CDR3 bases are TGTGCCAGCATCAGTACAGGGGGCAATACTGAAGCTTTCTTT. Amino acid sequence: CASISTGGNTEAFF. The chain combines TRBV7-3 with TRBJ1-1; 9 bases align to TRBD1. V shed 7 bases, J shed 5 bases, and the junction held 8 bases outside the gene matches. Germline CDR1 is SGHTA and CDR2 is FQGTGA. This CDR3 is built from 14 residues.

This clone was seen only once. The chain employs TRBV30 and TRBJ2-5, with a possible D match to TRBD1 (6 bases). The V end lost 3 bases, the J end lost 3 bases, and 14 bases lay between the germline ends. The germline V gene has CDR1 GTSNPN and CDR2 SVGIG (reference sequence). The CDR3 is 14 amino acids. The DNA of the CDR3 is TGTGCCTGGAGAACCATGGGACAAGAAGAGACCCAGTACTTC. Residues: CAWRTMGQEETQYF.

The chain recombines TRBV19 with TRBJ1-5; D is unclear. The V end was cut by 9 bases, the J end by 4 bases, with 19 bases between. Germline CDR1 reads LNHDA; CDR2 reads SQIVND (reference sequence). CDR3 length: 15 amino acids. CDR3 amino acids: CASSSETPANQPQHF. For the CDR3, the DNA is TGTGCCAGCTCCTCCGAGACCCCGGCGAATCAGCCCCAGCATTTT.

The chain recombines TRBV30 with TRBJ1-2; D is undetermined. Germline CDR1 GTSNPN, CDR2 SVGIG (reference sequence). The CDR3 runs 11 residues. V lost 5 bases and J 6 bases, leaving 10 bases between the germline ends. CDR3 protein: CAWGPTDGYTF. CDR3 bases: TGTGCCTGGGGCCCCACAGATGGCTACACCTTC. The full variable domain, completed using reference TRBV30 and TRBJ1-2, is SQTIHQWPATLVQPVGSPLSLECTVEGTSNPNLYWYRQAAGRGLQLLFYSVGIGQISSEVPQNLSASRPQDRQFILSSKKLLLSDSGFYLCAWGPTDGYTFGSGTRLTVV.

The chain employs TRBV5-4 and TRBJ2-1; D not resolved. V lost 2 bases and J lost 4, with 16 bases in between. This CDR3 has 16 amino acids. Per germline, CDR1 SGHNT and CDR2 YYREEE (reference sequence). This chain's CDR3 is CASSLVDPRAYNEQFF. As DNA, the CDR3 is TGTGCCAGCAGCTTAGTAGACCCACGGGCTTACAATGAGCAGTTCTTC.

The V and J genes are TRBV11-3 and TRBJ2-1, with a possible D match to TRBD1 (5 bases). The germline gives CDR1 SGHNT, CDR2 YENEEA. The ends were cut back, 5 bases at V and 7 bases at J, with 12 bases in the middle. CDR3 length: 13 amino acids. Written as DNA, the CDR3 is TGTGCCAGCAGCGGATCAGGGTTGAATGAGCAGTTCTTC. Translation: CASSGSGLNEQFF. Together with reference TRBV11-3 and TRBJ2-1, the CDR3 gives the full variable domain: EAGVVQSPRYKIIEKKQPVAFWCNPISGHNTLYWYLQNLGQGPELLIRYENEEAVDDSQLPKDRFSAERLKGVDSTLKIQPAELGDSAVYLCASSGSGLNEQFFGPGTRLTVL.

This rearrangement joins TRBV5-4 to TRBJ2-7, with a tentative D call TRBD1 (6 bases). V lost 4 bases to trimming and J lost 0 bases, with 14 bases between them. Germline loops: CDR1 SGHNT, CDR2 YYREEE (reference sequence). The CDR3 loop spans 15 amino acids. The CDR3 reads CASSSIRDNSYEQYF. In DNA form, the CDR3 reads TGTGCCAGCAGCAGCATCCGGGACAACTCCTACGAGCAGTACTTC.

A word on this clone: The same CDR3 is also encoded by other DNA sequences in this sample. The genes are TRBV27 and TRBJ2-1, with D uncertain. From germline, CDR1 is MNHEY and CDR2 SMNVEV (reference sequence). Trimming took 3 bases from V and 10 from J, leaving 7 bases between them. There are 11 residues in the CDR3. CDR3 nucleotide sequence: TGTGCCAGCAGTTTGGCAAACGAGCAGTTCTTC. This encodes CASSLANEQFF.

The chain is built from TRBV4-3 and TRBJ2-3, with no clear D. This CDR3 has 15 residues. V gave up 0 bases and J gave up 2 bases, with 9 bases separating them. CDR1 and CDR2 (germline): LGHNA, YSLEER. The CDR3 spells CASSQDRRFTDTQYF. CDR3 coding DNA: TGCGCCAGCAGCCAAGATCGTAGGTTCACAGATACGCAGTATTTT.

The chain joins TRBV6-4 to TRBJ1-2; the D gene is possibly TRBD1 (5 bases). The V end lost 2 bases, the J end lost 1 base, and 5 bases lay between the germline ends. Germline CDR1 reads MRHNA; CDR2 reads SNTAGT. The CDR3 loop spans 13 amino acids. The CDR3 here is CASSDGGNYGYTF. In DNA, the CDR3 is TGTGCCAGCAGTGACGGGGGTAACTATGGCTACACCTTC.

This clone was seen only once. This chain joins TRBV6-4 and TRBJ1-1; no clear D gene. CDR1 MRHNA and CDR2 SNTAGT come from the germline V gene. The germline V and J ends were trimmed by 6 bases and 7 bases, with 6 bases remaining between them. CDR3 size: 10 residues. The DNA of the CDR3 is TGTGCCAGCAGGGCCTTTGAAGCTTTCTTT. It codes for CASRAFEAFF.